This entry is about one TCR beta chain. What it recognizes is unknown. Germline lookup yields CDR1 SGHNT and CDR2 YENEEA. The CDR3 length is 13 residues. V lost 5 bases, J lost 7 bases, and 14 bases lay in between. Over 18 months, lack of ophthalmopathy progression marked Graves' hyperthyroidism as stable. Clinicians diagnosed patients from clinical symptoms, serum thyroxine and TRAb, thyroid ultrasound and orbital computed tomography. The data were obtained in a study of T cells in Graves' hyperthyroidism and ophthalmopathy. Using RNA transcripts as the source, TCR beta CDR3 regions were amplified. HTBI primers were the set used in a first-round RT-PCR of the TCR CDR3. TCRdb analysed the multiplex PCR reads with MiXCR anew, one entry per CDR3 protein. The table shows under 700,000 distinct CDR3 sequences, with about 43% occurring only once. Overall study findings and caveats: Ophthalmopathy was identified by the model a median around 6 months ahead of onset. A model using 13 V-J features told ophthalmopathy apart from stable hyperthyroidism.

The clonotype was recovered from a woman younger than 35 with Graves' hyperthyroidism. The sample taken for sequencing was peripheral blood or thyroid tissue (not recorded which). This rearrangement joins TRBV11-3 to TRBJ1-2, with D possibly matching TRBD1 (5 bases). CDR3 region: CASSHGGVRGYTF. CDR3 nucleotide sequence: TGTGCCAGCAGCCACGGGGGGGTTCGTGGCTACACCTTC.